A single sample is the source of the 20 T cell receptor beta chains below, sequenced in a study of cytomegalovirus exposure and HLA in healthy donors. The study ran its PCR with 60 Vbeta and 13 Jbeta primers. Here immunoSEQ multiplex PCR was the method, and the copy in TCRdb shows in-frame clones only, minus some. This table has 150,000 to 200,000 clones, about 81% appearing once. Sequencing was performed on PBMCs. The receptors shown here come from a woman under 30 in good health and CMV-seropositive.

Only one count was recorded for this clone. V gene TRBV19 combines with J gene TRBJ1-2; the D gene is possibly TRBD1 (5 bases). V was cut by 3 bases and J by 4 bases, with 12 bases left in between. CDR3 length equals 14 residues. Germline values: CDR1 LNHDA, CDR2 SQIVND (reference sequence). CDR3 region: CASSILGGSYGYTF. Written as DNA, the CDR3 is TGTGCCAGTAGTATCCTCGGGGGGAGCTATGGCTACACCTTC.

This rearrangement joins TRBV2 to TRBJ1-2; a possible D gene is TRBD1 (6 bases). Trimming stripped 6 bases from V and 6 bases from J, with 14 bases between. The CDR3 sequence is 13 residues long. CDR1 and CDR2 (germline): SNHLY, FYNNEI. The CDR3 coding sequence is TGTGCCAGCAGATTACAGGGACGTGATGGCTACACCTTC. Protein: CASRLQGRDGYTF.

This chain connects TRBV2 to TRBJ2-2, with TRBD2 as a possible D gene (5 bases). Germline-derived CDR1 and CDR2 are SNHLY and FYNNEI. With 3 bases removed from V and 5 bases from J, the gap between germline ends came to 28 bases. This CDR3 spans 20 amino acids. The CDR3 here is CASSDTPEMGESPRTGELFF. The CDR3 DNA sequence: TGTGCCAGCAGTGACACACCCGAGATGGGAGAAAGCCCGAGGACCGGGGAGCTGTTTTTT.

CDR3 sequence reads: CASSEQGGYYEQYV. Written as DNA, the CDR3 is TGTGCCAGCAGTGAACAGGGGGGTTATTACGAGCAGTACGTC. The genes are TRBV28 and TRBJ2-7; the match to TRBD1 covers 8 bases. Unmatched junction bases numbered 7, after V lost 5 bases and J lost 4 bases. Germline V lookup: CDR1 MDHEN, CDR2 SYDVKM. The CDR3 runs to 14 residues.

This clone was found once. The CDR3 nucleotides read TGTGCCAGCATACGGTCTGCTATCGCCTACGAGCAGTACTTC. It is translated as CASIRSAIAYEQYF. V usage is TRBV2 and J usage is TRBJ2-7; D gene uncertain. The germline V and J ends were trimmed by 7 bases and 2 bases, with 15 bases remaining between them. CDR1 and CDR2 (germline): SNHLY, FYNNEI. The CDR3 consists of 14 residues.

This chain connects TRBV19 to TRBJ2-7; 9 bases fit TRBD2. The trim removed 4 bases at V and 2 bases at J, leaving 3 bases unmatched. This CDR3 spans 14 amino acids. Germline V CDR1 and CDR2: LNHDA, SQIVND (reference sequence). The CDR3 DNA is TGTGCCAGTAGTACCGTAGCGGGGGCCTACGAGCAGTACTTC. Protein sequence: CASSTVAGAYEQYF.

The J gene is TRBJ1-6, the V gene TRBV7-9; D unclear. This CDR3 region has 12 residues. Trimming took 3 bases from V and 9 from J, leaving 6 bases between them. Germline CDR1 is SEHNR and CDR2 is FQNEAQ (reference sequence). This CDR3 is CASSFRSSPLHF. The CDR3 DNA reads TGTGCCAGCAGCTTCAGGTCTTCACCCCTCCACTTT.

The V and J genes are TRBV15 and TRBJ2-3; D unclear. This CDR3 comprises 12 residues. Trimming removed 8 bases at V and 6 bases at J, with 12 bases between. Germline lookup yields CDR1 LNHNV and CDR2 YYDKDF (reference sequence). The CDR3 sequence is CATAGLSDTQYF. CDR3 sequence (DNA): TGTGCCACCGCAGGCCTTTCGGATACGCAGTATTTT.

A single count supports this clone. This sample also contains other DNA sequences that code for the same CDR3. V gene TRBV27 combines with J gene TRBJ1-1, with a possible D match to TRBD1 (6 bases). From germline, CDR1 is MNHEY and CDR2 SMNVEV (reference sequence). Trimming took off 6 bases at V and 5 bases at J, with 16 bases between the two ends. This CDR3 is built from 14 residues. CDR3 sequence (DNA): TGTGCCAGCAGCCTGGCAGGGGTTGGGACTGAAGCTTTCTTT. Translation: CASSLAGVGTEAFF.

The CDR3 here is CARTGGDPYYEQYV. CDR3 DNA: TGTGCCAGAACAGGAGGGGACCCCTACTACGAGCAGTACGTC. The chain is built from TRBV5-3 and TRBJ2-7, with a weak D call TRBD2 (6 bases). TRBV5-3 is sorted into the ORF group, with uncertain function. V was cut by 6 bases and J by 3 bases, with 16 bases left in between. The CDR3 contains 14 residues.

The chain carries TRBV4-1 and TRBJ1-2; D is ambiguous. V lost 1 base, J lost 1 base, and 13 bases lay in between. This CDR3 comprises 16 residues. CDR1 is MGHRA and CDR2 is YSYEKL in the germline V gene. CDR3: CASSQGFARNNYGYTF. Here the CDR3 DNA reads TGCGCCAGCAGCCAAGGGTTCGCGAGAAATAACTATGGCTACACCTTC.

As regards this clone: One end of the junction is discordant with germline, which a read error may explain. The chain carries TRBV7-9 and TRBJ2-5; 10 bases agree with TRBD1. This CDR3 has 17 amino acids. Germline-derived CDR1 and CDR2 are SEHNR and FQNEAQ (reference sequence). The CDR3 spells CSSSRRDRGYTQETQYF. As DNA, the CDR3 is TGTTCCAGCAGCCGAAGGGACAGGGGATACACTCAAGAGACCCAGTACTTC. Together with reference TRBV7-9 and TRBJ2-5, the CDR3 gives the full variable domain: DTGVSQNPRHKITKRGQNVTFRCDPISEHNRLYWYRQTLGQGPEFLTYFQNEAQLEKSRLLSDRFSAERPKGSFSTLEIQRTEQGDSAMYLCSSSRRDRGYTQETQYFGPGTRLLVL.

J is TRBJ2-1 and V is TRBV7-2; 10 nucleotides agree with TRBD2. Germline V gene sequence: CDR1 SGHTA, CDR2 FQGNSA. The CDR3 runs 16 residues. Trimming at V came to 5 bases and at J to 7 bases, leaving 11 bases not matched to a gene. The CDR3 region is CASSPGWGLARNEQFF. As DNA, the CDR3 is TGTGCCAGCAGCCCGGGGTGGGGACTAGCGAGAAATGAGCAGTTCTTC.

The chain recombines TRBV5-1 with TRBJ2-2, with 8 positions matching TRBD1. The CDR3 loop spans 15 amino acids. Germline V gene lookup returns CDR1 SGHRS and CDR2 YFSETQ. The V gene end was trimmed by 4 bases and the J gene end by 2 bases; junction bases not matched to a gene: 4. The CDR3 is CASSTDRGNTGELFF. As DNA, the CDR3 is TGCGCCAGCAGCACCGACAGGGGCAACACCGGGGAGCTGTTTTTT. The complete variable domain, with remaining parts taken from reference TRBV5-1 and TRBJ2-2, reads KAGVTQTPRYLIKTRGQQVTLSCSPISGHRSVSWYQQTPGQGLQFLFEYFSETQRNKGNFPGRFSGRQFSNSRSEMNVSTLELGDSALYLCASSTDRGNTGELFFGEGSRLTVL.

The rearrangement uses TRBV29-1 and TRBJ2-3, with D possibly matching TRBD1 (6 bases). The CDR3 contains 16 residues. CDR1 and CDR2 (germline): SQVTM, ANQGSEA. The V gene lost 2 bases and the J gene lost 0 bases, with 15 bases spanning the gap. CDR3 amino acids: CSVEFKWDTSTDTQYF. CDR3 coding DNA: TGCAGCGTTGAATTTAAGTGGGACACCAGCACAGATACGCAGTATTTT.

The chain uses TRBV7-9 and TRBJ2-7; 7 bases agree with TRBD2. J was trimmed by 7 bases and V by 5 bases; bases with no gene match: 11. Per germline, CDR1 SEHNR and CDR2 FQNEAQ (reference sequence). This CDR3 region has 14 residues. CDR3 DNA sequence: TGTGCCAGCAGCAACGCCCAAACGGGGGGAGAGCAGTACTTC. Protein: CASSNAQTGGEQYF.

V and J are TRBV4-1 and TRBJ1-6, with D possibly matching TRBD1 (6 bases). V gave up 4 bases and J gave up 3 bases, with 13 bases separating them. Germline V CDR1 and CDR2: MGHRA, YSYEKL. The CDR3 is made up of 16 amino acids. The CDR3 DNA reads TGCGCCAGCAGCCGACAGGTAGCTGACTATAATTCACCCCTCCACTTT. As protein: CASSRQVADYNSPLHF.

The chain employs TRBV4-2 and TRBJ2-4, with 13 bases that match TRBD2. The CDR3 is 18 amino acids. The ends lost 2 bases at V and 0 bases at J; junction bases unmatched: 4. Germline V gene sequence: CDR1 LGHNA, CDR2 YNFKEQ. The CDR3 DNA follows: TGTGCCAGCAGCCAAAGGACTAGCGGGGGATTAGCCAAAAACATTCAGTACTTC. Its protein product is CASSQRTSGGLAKNIQYF.

The chain uses TRBV7-3 and TRBJ1-1; D might be TRBD1 (5 bases). Trimming removed 1 base from V and 8 bases from J, with 11 bases in between. Germline V gene data show CDR1 as SGHTA and CDR2 as FQGTGA. CDR3 size: 13 residues. The CDR3 reads CASSLNRGSEAFF. CDR3 DNA: TGTGCCAGCAGCTTAAATAGGGGTTCAGAAGCTTTCTTT.

The chain employs TRBV6-1 and TRBJ1-2; a possible D gene is TRBD1 (5 bases). The CDR3 has 12 amino acids. Trimming shortened V by 8 bases and J by 7 bases, and 14 bases separated the two germline ends. Germline loops: CDR1 MNHNS, CDR2 SASEGT. Written as DNA, the CDR3 is TGTGCCAGCGGAGCGCAGGGCCGTGGCTACACCTTC. This encodes CASGAQGRGYTF.